This entry describes one TCR beta chain. Its antigen is still unknown. V gave up 5 bases and J gave up 2 bases; unmatched junction bases: 3. Germline CDR1 and CDR2: SEHNR and FQNEAQ (reference sequence). The CDR3 spans 14 residues. The entry originates in a study of T cell responses to AZD1222 COVID-19 vaccine. Generated by immunoSEQ multiplex PCR, the TCRdb table keeps only in-frame clones and is missing some. Of some 120,000 clones in the sample, about 90% are singletons; the top ten hold approximately 9.2%. Broader study findings: Reportedly, close to half of spike-specific TCRs are directed against unmutated variant regions. The sample set comprised mostly white British donors with more females, and clonal diversity was possibly underestimated. Two doses of AZD1222 preceded a rise in Spike-specific TCR breadth and depth.

The chain couples TRBV7-9 to TRBJ1-3, with 7 bases aligning to TRBD1. The origin of this receptor is an adult in good health. The specimen was peripheral blood, collected on day 0 of AZD1222 vaccination. CDR3 sequence: CASSVGTAGNTIYF. The CDR3 bases are TGTGCCAGCAGCGTCGGGACAGCTGGAAACACCATATATTTT. Full variable domain (rest looked up from reference TRBV7-9 and TRBJ1-3): DTGVSQNPRHKITKRGQNVTFRCDPISEHNRLYWYRQTLGQGPEFLTYFQNEAQLEKSRLLSDRFSAERPKGSFSTLEIQRTEQGDSAMYLCASSVGTAGNTIYFGEGSWLTVV.